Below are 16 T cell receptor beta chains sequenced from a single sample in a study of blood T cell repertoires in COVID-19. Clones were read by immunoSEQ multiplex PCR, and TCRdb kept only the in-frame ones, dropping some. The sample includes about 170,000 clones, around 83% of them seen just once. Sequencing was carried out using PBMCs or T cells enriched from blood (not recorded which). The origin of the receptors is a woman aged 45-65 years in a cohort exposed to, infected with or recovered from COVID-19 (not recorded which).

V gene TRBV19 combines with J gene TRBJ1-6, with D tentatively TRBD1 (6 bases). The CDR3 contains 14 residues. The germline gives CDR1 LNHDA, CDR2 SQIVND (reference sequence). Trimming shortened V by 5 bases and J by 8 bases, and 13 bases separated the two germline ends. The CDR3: CASSFGQPDSPLHF. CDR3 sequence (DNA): TGTGCCAGTAGTTTCGGACAGCCCGATTCACCCCTCCACTTT. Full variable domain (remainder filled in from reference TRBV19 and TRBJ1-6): DGGITQSPKYLFRKEGQNVTLSCEQNLNHDAMYWYRQDPGQGLRLIYYSQIVNDFQKGDIAEGYSVSREKKESFPLTVTSAQKNPTAFYLCASSFGQPDSPLHFGNGTRLTVT.

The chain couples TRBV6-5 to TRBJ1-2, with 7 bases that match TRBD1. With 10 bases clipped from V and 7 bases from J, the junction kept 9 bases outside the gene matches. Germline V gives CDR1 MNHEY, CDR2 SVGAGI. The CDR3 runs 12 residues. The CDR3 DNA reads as TGTGCCACCCAACAGGGGCCGCTTGGCTACACCTTC. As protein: CATQQGPLGYTF.

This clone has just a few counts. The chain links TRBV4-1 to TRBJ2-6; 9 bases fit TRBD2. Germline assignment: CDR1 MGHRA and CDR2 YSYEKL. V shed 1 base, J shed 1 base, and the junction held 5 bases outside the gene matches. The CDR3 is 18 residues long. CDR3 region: CASSQVPSGRSGANVLTF. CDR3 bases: TGCGCCAGCAGCCAAGTACCGAGCGGGAGGTCTGGGGCCAACGTCCTGACTTTC.

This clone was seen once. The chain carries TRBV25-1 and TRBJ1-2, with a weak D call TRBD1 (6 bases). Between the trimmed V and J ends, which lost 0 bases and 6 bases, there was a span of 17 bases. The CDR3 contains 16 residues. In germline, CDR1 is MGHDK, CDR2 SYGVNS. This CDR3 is CASSEYGTGWSHGYTF. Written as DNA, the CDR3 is TGTGCCAGCAGTGAATATGGCACAGGGTGGTCTCATGGCTACACCTTC.

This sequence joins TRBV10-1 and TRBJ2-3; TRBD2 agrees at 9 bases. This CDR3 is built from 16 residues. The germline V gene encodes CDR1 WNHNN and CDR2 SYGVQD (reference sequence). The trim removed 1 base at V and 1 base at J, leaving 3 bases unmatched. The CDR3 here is CASSECGGVGTDTQYF. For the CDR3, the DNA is TGCGCCAGCAGTGAGTGCGGGGGGGTGGGCACAGATACGCAGTATTTT.

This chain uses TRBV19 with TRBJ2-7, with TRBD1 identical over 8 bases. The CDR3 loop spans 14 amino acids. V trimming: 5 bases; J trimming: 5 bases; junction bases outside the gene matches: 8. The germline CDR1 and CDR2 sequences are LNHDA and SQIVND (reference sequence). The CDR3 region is CASSSRTGPHEQYF. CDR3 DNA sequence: TGTGCCAGTAGTTCCCGGACAGGGCCCCACGAGCAGTACTTC. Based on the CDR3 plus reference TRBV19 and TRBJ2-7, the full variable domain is DGGITQSPKYLFRKEGQNVTLSCEQNLNHDAMYWYRQDPGQGLRLIYYSQIVNDFQKGDIAEGYSVSREKKESFPLTVTSAQKNPTAFYLCASSSRTGPHEQYFGPGTRLTVT.

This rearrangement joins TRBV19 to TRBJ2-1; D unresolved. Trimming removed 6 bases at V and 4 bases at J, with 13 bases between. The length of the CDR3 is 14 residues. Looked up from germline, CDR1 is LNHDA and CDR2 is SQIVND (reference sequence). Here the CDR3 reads CASSPRLPYNEQFF. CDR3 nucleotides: TGTGCCAGTAGCCCACGCCTACCTTACAATGAGCAGTTCTTC. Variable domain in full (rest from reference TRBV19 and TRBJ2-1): DGGITQSPKYLFRKEGQNVTLSCEQNLNHDAMYWYRQDPGQGLRLIYYSQIVNDFQKGDIAEGYSVSREKKESFPLTVTSAQKNPTAFYLCASSPRLPYNEQFFGPGTRLTVL.

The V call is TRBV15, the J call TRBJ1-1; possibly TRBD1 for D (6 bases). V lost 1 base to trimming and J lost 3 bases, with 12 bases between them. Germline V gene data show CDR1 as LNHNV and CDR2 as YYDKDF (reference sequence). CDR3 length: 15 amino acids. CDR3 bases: TGTGCCACCAGCAGAGGTACAGGGTCCTACACTGAAGCTTTCTTT. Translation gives CATSRGTGSYTEAFF.

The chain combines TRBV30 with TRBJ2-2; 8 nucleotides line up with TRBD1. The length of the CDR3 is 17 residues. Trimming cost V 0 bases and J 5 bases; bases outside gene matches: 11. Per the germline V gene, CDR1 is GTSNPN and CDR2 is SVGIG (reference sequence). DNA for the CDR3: TGTGCCTGGAGTGTTTCCCCCAGACAGGGGTTAACCGGGGAGCTGTTTTTT. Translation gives CAWSVSPRQGLTGELFF. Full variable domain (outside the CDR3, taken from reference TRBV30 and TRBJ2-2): SQTIHQWPATLVQPVGSPLSLECTVEGTSNPNLYWYRQAAGRGLQLLFYSVGIGQISSEVPQNLSASRPQDRQFILSSKKLLLSDSGFYLCAWSVSPRQGLTGELFFGEGSRLTVL.

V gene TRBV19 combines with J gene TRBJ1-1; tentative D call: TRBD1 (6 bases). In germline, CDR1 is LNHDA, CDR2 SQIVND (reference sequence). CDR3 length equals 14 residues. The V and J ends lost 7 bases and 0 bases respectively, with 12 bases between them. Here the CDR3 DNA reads TGTGCCAGTAATTCCCAGGGGATGAACACTGAAGCTTTCTTT. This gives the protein CASNSQGMNTEAFF.

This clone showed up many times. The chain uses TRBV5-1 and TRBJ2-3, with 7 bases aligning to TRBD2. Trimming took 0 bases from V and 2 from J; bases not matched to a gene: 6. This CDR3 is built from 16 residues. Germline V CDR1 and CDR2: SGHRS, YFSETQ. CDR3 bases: TGCGCCAGCAGCTTGGGGCTAGCGGCCATCACAGATACGCAGTATTTT. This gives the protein CASSLGLAAITDTQYF.

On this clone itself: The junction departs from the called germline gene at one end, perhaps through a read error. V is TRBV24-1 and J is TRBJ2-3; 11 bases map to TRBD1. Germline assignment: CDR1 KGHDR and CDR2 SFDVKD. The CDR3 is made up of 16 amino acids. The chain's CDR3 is CATSYLGQGDTDTQYF. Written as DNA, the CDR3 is TGTGCCACCAGTTATTTGGGACAGGGGGACACAGATACGCAGTATTTT.

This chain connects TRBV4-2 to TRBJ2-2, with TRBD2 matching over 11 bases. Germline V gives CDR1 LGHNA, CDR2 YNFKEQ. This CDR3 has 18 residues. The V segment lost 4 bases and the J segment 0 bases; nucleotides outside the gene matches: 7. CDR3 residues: CASSLRLAGGSNTGELFF. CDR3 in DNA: TGTGCCAGCAGCCTAAGGCTAGCGGGGGGATCGAACACCGGGGAGCTGTTTTTT.

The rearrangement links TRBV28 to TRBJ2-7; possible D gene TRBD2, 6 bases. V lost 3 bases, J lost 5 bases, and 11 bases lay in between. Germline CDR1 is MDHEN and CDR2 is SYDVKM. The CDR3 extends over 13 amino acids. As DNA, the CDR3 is TGTGCCAGCAGTTTGGAGGGATCCGACGAGCAGTACTTC. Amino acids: CASSLEGSDEQYF. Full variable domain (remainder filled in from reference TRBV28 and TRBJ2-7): DVKVTQSSRYLVKRTGEKVFLECVQDMDHENMFWYRQDPGLGLRLIYFSYDVKMKEKGDIPEGYSVSREKKERFSLILESASTNQTSMYLCASSLEGSDEQYFGPGTRLTVT.

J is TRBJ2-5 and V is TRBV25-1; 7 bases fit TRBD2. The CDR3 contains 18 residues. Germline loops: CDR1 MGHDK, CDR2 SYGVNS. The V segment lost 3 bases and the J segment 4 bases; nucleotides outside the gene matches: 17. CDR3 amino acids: CASSDTRLAGAGPETQYF. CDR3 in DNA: TGTGCCAGCAGTGATACGCGTCTGGCGGGAGCAGGCCCAGAGACCCAGTACTTC.

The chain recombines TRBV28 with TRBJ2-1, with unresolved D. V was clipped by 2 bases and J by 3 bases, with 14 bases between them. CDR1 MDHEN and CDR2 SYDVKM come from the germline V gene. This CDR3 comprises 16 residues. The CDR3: CASSLKYSKNYNEQFF. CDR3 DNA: TGTGCCAGCAGTTTAAAGTACAGCAAAAACTACAATGAGCAGTTCTTC.